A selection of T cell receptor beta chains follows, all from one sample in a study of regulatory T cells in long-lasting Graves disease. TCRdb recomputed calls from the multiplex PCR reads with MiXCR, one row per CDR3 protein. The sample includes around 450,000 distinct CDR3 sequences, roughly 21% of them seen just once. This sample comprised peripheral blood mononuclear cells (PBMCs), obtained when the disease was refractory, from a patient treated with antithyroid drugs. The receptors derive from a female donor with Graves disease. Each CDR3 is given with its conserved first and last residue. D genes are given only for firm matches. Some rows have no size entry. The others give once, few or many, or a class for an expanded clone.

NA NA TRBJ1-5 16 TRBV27 TGTGCCAGCAGTTTAGGCGGCGGCCCCTTCAATCAGCCCCAGCATTTT CASSLGGGPFNQPQHF
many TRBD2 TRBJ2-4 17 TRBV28 TGTGCCAGCAGTCGTACTAGCGGGACCGTAGCCAAAAACATTCAGTACTTC CASSRTSGTVAKNIQYF
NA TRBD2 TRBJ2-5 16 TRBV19 TGTGCCAGTAGTAAGGGGTGGGTAGCGGGCAAAGAGACCCAGTACTTC CASSKGWVAGKETQYF
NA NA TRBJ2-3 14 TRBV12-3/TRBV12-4 TGTGCCAGCAGTTTAAACACGGGCACAGATACGCAGTATTTT CASSLNTGTDTQYF
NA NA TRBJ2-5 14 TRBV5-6 TGTGCCAGCAGCTTAGGCGCAGGAACGGGGGCCCAGTACTTC CASSLGAGTGAQYF
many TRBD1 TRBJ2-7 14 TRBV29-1 TGCAGCGTCGCTGGACAGGCGAGCTCCTACGAGCAGTACTTC CSVAGQASSYEQYF
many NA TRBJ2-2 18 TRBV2 TGTGCCAGCAGTGAAGGGATCAGGTGGGGGGTCGTGACCGGGGAGCTGTTTTTT CASSEGIRWGVVTGELFF
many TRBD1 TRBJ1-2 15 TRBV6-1 TGTGCCAGCAGTGATCCGGGACAGGGGCTCCATGGCTACACCTTC CASSDPGQGLHGYTF
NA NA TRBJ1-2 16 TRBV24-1 TGTGCCACCAGTGAAGGACAGTCAGTCCCTAACTATGGCTACACCTTC CATSEGQSVPNYGYTF
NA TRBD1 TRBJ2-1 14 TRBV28 TGTGCCAGCAGTTTGGGACAGGGGGCTTATGAGCAGTTCTTC CASSLGQGAYEQFF
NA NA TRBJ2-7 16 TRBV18 TGTGCCAGCTCACCCGCATACAGAGATGCAGCCTACGAACAGTACTTC CASSPAYRDAAYEQYF
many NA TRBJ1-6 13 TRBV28 TGTGCCAGCAGTTTACTGAGGAATTCACCCCTCCACTTT CASSLLRNSPLHF
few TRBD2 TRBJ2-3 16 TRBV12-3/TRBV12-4 TGTGCCAGCAGTTCTCCTTTCGGACTAGCGGCAGATACGCAGTATTTT CASSSPFGLAADTQYF
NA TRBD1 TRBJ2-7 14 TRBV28 TGTGCCAGCAGCCGGGACAGGGGAGGTCGGGAGCAGTACTTC CASSRDRGGREQYF
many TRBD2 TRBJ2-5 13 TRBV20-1 TGCAGTGTCAGGAGTAGCGGGAGCGAGACCCAGTACTTC CSVRSSGSETQYF
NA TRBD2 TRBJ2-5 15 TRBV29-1 TGCAGCGTTCTCCCGGGCGGAGACGGGAGGGAGACCCAGTACTTC CSVLPGGDGRETQYF
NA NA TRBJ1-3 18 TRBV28 TGTGCCAGCAGTTTGCACAGGGACCTCAAGAGGGGGGGAAACACCATATATTTT CASSLHRDLKRGGNTIYF
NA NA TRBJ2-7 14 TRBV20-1 TGCAGTGCTAGAGAACCCAGTGGGACCTACGAGCAGTACTTC CSAREPSGTYEQYF
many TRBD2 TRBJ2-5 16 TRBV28 TGTGCCAGCAGTTTAGCCCCGGGGGAGGGGATGGAGACCCAGTACTTC CASSLAPGEGMETQYF
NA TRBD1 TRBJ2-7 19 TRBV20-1 TGCAGTGCTAGAGCAACCCCGGACAGGGCGAGACTTTCCGGGATCGAGCAGTACTTC CSARATPDRARLSGIEQYF
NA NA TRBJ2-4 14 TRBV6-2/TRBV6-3 TGTGCCAGGTACCGCCTACTAGCCAAAAACATTCAGTACTTC CARYRLLAKNIQYF
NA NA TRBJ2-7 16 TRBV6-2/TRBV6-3 TGTGCCAGCAGTGAAGGTAGCGGATACATATCCTACGAGCAGTACTTC CASSEGSGYISYEQYF
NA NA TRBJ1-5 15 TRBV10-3 TGTGCCATCAGTGAGTCGAGACAGGCTAGGCAGCCCCAGCATTTT CAISESRQARQPQHF
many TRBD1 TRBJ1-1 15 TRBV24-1 TGTGCCACCAGCGACGGAGCACAGGGGATCACTGAAGCTTTCTTT CATSDGAQGITEAFF
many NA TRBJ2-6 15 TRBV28 TGTGCCAGCAGTTTCGAAGCTGGCGGGGCCAACGTCCTGACTTTC CASSFEAGGANVLTF
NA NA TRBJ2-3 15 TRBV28 TGTGCCAGCACACCCGGGACGGTTAGCACAGATGCGCAGTATTTT CASTPGTVSTDAQYF
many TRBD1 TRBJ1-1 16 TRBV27 TGTGCCAGCAGTCTCTACTATACAGGGGTGAACACTGAAGCTTTCTTT CASSLYYTGVNTEAFF
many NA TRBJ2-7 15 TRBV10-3 TGTGCCATCAGTGAGTCGGCGTCAGGGGAAGGCGAGCAGTACTTC CAISESASGEGEQYF
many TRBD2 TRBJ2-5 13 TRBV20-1 TGCAGTGCCCCACTAGCGGGAGTAGAGACCCAGTACTTC CSAPLAGVETQYF
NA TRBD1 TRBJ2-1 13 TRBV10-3 TGTGCCATCAGGGGGACAGGGGAGCATGAGCAGTTCTTC CAIRGTGEHEQFF
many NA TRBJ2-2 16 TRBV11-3 TGTGCCAGCAGCTTAGATCTGTGGCGGAACACCGGGGAGCTGTTTTTT CASSLDLWRNTGELFF
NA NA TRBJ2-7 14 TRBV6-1 TGTGCCAGCAGACCCCGGACAGACTCCTACGAGCAGTACTTC CASRPRTDSYEQYF
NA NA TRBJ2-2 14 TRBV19 TGTGCCAGTATGGCGGGACGACTATCCGGGGAGCTGTTTTTT CASMAGRLSGELFF
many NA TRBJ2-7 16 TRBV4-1 TGCGCCAGCAGCCAACCCCCGCGGACAGCATCCTACGAGCAGTACTTC CASSQPPRTASYEQYF
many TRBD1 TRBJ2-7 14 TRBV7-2 TGTGCCAGCAGCTTAAGGGGACAGGGAAGCGAGCAGTACTTC CASSLRGQGSEQYF
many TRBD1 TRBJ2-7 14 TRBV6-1 TGTGCCAGCAGTGTAATTGGACAGGCCTACGAGCAGTACTTC CASSVIGQAYEQYF
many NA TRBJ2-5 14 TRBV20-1 TGCAGTGCTAGCACTAGACTAACGAAAGAGACCCAGTACTTC CSASTRLTKETQYF
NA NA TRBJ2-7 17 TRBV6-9 TGTGCCAGCAGTTACTTCCCCCGACAGGTGCCCGACTACGAGCAGTACTTC CASSYFPRQVPDYEQYF
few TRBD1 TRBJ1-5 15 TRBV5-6 TGTGCCAGCAGCGGACCAGGGGGCGCGAATCAGCCCCAGCATTTT CASSGPGGANQPQHF
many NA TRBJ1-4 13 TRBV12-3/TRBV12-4 TGTGCCAGCAGTTTTGGGGGTTTTGAAAAACTGTTTTTT CASSFGGFEKLFF
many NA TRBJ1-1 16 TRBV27 TGTGCCAGCAGTTTATTCGACCCGACTGAGGGCACTGAAGCTTTCTTT CASSLFDPTEGTEAFF
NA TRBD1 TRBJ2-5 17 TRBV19 TGTGCCAGTAGTATTGGGACAGGAGGGGGAATCCAAGAGACCCAGTACTTC CASSIGTGGGIQETQYF